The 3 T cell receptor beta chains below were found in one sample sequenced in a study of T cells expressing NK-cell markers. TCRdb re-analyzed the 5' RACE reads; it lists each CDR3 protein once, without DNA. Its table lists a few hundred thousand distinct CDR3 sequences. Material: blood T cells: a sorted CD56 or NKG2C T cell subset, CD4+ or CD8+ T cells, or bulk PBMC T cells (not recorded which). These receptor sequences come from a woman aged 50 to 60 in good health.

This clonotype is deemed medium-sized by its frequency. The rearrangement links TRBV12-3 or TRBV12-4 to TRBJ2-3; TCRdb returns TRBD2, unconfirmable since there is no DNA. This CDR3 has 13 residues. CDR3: CASRPGTSDTQYF.

CDR3 protein: CSAPSGQGAGEKLFF. The genes are TRBV29-1 and TRBJ1-4; TCRdb proposes TRBD1, but this gene call is untestable without DNA. Germline V gives CDR1 SQVTM, CDR2 ANQGSEA. The CDR3 has 15 residues.

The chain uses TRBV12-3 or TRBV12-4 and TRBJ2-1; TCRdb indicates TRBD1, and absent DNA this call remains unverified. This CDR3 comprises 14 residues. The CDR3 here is CASSFQRGHNEQFF.